What follows are 18 T cell receptor delta chains derived from one specimen sequenced in a study of gamma-delta T cells after stem cell transplantation. TCRdb fed the RT-PCR reads into CATT to redo clone calling. This table has 950 to 1,500 delta-chain clones, more than 1.5% appearing once. Sequenced input: gamma-delta T cells. These TCRs come from a human donor. It is not recorded whose cells these are; they may come from a transplant donor.

A few counts support this clone. A read error likely explains why the TCRdb protein, taken from a much larger clone, differs from this DNA's translation at residue 2; the protein shown is translated from the DNA. V is TRDV2 and J is TRDJ1; 12 bases line up with TRDD3. The length of the CDR3 is 19 residues. CDR1 and CDR2 (germline): GEAIGNYY, EKD. In DNA, the CDR3 is TGTTCCTGTGACACCGTGAGCACTGGGGGATACACGAACACCGATAAACTCATCTTT. Translating gives CSCDTVSTGGYTNTDKLIF.

A few counts support this clone. This DNA translates differently at residue 12 from the TCRdb protein, which is that of a much larger clone; a read error is likely, and the protein shown is the DNA's own translation. CDR3 residues: CACDTLVTGGQCTDKLIF. Written as DNA, the CDR3 is TGTGCCTGTGACACGTTGGTTACTGGGGGCCAGTGCACCGATAAACTCATCTTT. The chain is built from TRDV2 and TRDJ1; 8 bases match TRDD3. CDR3 length equals 18 residues. Germline-derived CDR1 and CDR2 are GEAIGNYY and EKD. V lost 1 base and J lost 1; bases outside the gene matches: 13.

As concerns this clone: A far larger clone is one base from this, pointing to a likely read error. This chain links TRDV2 with TRDJ1; D gene uncertain. This CDR3 has 15 residues. Trimming stripped 5 bases from V and 3 bases from J, with 18 bases between. Per germline, CDR1 GEAIGNYY and CDR2 EKD. The CDR3, as DNA: TGTGCCTGTGGCACAGTCGGAGGCCACCCCGATAAACTCATCTTT. It yields the protein CACGTVGGHPDKLIF.

A word on this clone: The protein that TCRdb holds for this DNA derives from a much larger clone and differs from the translated DNA at residue 9, which likely indicates a read error; the protein shown here is translated from the DNA. The V and J genes are TRDV2 and TRDJ1, with 8 bases that match TRDD3. V lost 1 base and J lost 2; bases outside the gene matches: 11. Germline V gene lookup returns CDR1 GEAIGNYY and CDR2 EKD. The CDR3 is made up of 17 amino acids. The CDR3 region is CACDTVGLWDTTDKLIF. The DNA of the CDR3 is TGTGCCTGTGACACGGTCGGGCTGTGGGATACGACCGATAAACTCATCTTT.

With respect to this clone: The TCRdb protein, from a much larger clone, departs from this DNA's translation at residue 13, likely by read error; the protein shown derives from the DNA. This chain joins TRDV2 and TRDJ1; 12 bases map to TRDD3. Trimming at V came to 4 bases and at J to 7 bases, leaving 15 bases not matched to a gene. Germline CDR1 is GEAIGNYY and CDR2 is EKD. The CDR3 is 17 residues long. CDR3 region: CACDTVAGGYAGGKLIF. In nucleotides, the CDR3 is TGTGCCTGTGATACCGTGGCTGGGGGATACGCCGGCGGTAAACTCATCTTT.

This clone was counted a few times. A far larger clone is off by one base, so a read error is likely. Other DNA sequences in the sample encode the same CDR3. V is TRDV2 and J is TRDJ1; 11 bases fit TRDD3. Germline V gene sequence: CDR1 GEAIGNYY, CDR2 EKD. The CDR3 contains 16 residues. The CDR3 DNA reads TGTGCCTGTGACACCGTGGTGGGGGATACGCCAAAGAAACTTATCTTT. This codes for CACDTVVGDTPKKLIF.

This clone was counted only a few times. A read error may explain this, as a much larger clone is one base away. At the DNA level, this CDR3 is encoded by other sequences in the same sample as well. This sequence joins TRDV2 and TRDJ1; 12 bases align to TRDD3. Unmatched junction bases numbered 12, after V lost 3 bases and J lost 2 bases. This CDR3 spans 18 amino acids. The germline V gene has CDR1 GEAIGNYY and CDR2 EKD. The CDR3 loop is CACDAVLGDTRTTDKLIF. The CDR3 nucleotides are TGTGCCTGTGACGCTGTGCTGGGGGATACGCGTACGACCGATAAACTCATCTTT.

This clone occurred a few times. TCRdb's protein, taken from a much larger clone, differs from this DNA's translation at residue 7, likely owing to a read error; the protein displayed comes from the DNA. The chain combines TRDV2 with TRDJ1; tentatively, D is TRDD3 (5 bases). The germline V gene encodes CDR1 GEAIGNYY and CDR2 EKD. The CDR3 length is 17 residues. V was shortened by 1 base and J by 0 bases, with 17 bases between the two germline ends. The CDR3 region is CACDTLEDKRDTDKLIF. Written as DNA, the CDR3 is TGTGCCTGTGACACACTGGAGGATAAACGGGACACCGATAAACTCATCTTT.

About this clone itself: A far larger clone is only one base removed, so a read error is likely. The same CDR3 is also encoded by other DNA sequences in this sample. The V call is TRDV2, the J call TRDJ1; tentative D call: TRDD3 (6 bases). Germline V gene data show CDR1 as GEAIGNYY and CDR2 as EKD. The CDR3 has 14 amino acids. This CDR3 reads CACDTWGSTDKLIF. DNA for the CDR3: TGTGCCTGTGACACCTGGGGATCCACCGATAAACTCATATTT.

This clone appeared a few times. It may be a read error: a sequence one base away is much more abundant. The sample has other DNA sequences that encode this CDR3 too. The rearrangement links TRDV2 to TRDJ1; 9 bases match TRDD3. The CDR3 totals 17 residues. The germline gives CDR1 GEAIGNYY, CDR2 EKD. Trimming took 3 bases from V and 0 from J; bases not matched to a gene: 10. The CDR3 region is CACDPISTGGNTDKLIF. CDR3 nucleotides: TGTGCCTGTGACCCCATCAGTACTGGGGGAAACACCGATAAACTCATCTTT.

In this sample, this clone turned up a few times. This chain connects TRDV2 to TRDJ1; 9 bases map to TRDD3. CDR1 is GEAIGNYY and CDR2 is EKD in the germline V gene. CDR3 length: 16 residues. V gave up 6 bases and J gave up 3 bases; unmatched junction bases: 13. CDR3 nucleotide sequence: TGTGCCTGTTCACCACTGGGGGAACGCGGAGCCGATAAACTCATCTTT. Translating gives CACSPLGERGADKLIF.

This clone is labeled medium-sized (0.01 to 0.1%). The V and J genes are TRDV2 and TRDJ1; 8 nucleotides agree with TRDD3. Here the J gene came from matching the DNA to germline, since TCRdb omits it. Germline V CDR1 and CDR2: GEAIGNYY, EKD. The CDR3 runs 17 residues. J lost 0 bases, V lost 0 bases, and 8 bases had no gene match. The CDR3 sequence: CACDTVGYGGHTDKLIF. For the CDR3, the DNA is TGTGCCTGTGACACCGTGGGATACGGCGGTCACACCGATAAACTCATCTTT.

This clone has only a few counts. This DNA translates differently at residue 4 from the TCRdb protein, which is that of a much larger clone; a read error is likely, and the protein shown is the DNA's own translation. The rearrangement uses TRDV2 and TRDJ1, with D perhaps matching TRDD3 (6 bases). Germline V gene lookup returns CDR1 GEAIGNYY and CDR2 EKD. Trimming left V 5 bases short and J 0 bases short, with 24 bases between. CDR3 length: 18 residues. The CDR3 DNA sequence: TGTGCCTGTGGCCCGCTTCGGCGGGGGGAAACGTACACCGATAAACTCATCTTT. Its protein is CACGPLRRGETYTDKLIF.

This clone was recorded a few times. This likely stems from a read error, as it lies one base from a far larger clone. This sample also contains other DNA sequences that code for the same CDR3. The V call is TRDV2, the J call TRDJ1; TRDD3 matches at 7 bases. Germline CDR1 and CDR2: GEAIGNYY and EKD. V shed 2 bases, J shed 3 bases, and the junction held 17 bases outside the gene matches. This CDR3 region has 18 residues. The CDR3 here is CACDNVTSGGIGADKLIF. For the CDR3, the DNA is TGTGCCTGTGACAACGTAACTAGTGGGGGGATTGGAGCCGATAAACTCATCTTT.

This clone counts as medium-sized. Given a far larger clone just one base away, this is likely a sequencing read error. Other DNA sequences in this specimen translate into the identical CDR3. The CDR3 loop reads CACDTADLGDTHKDTRQMFF. CDR3 DNA: TGCGCCTGTGACACCGCAGACCTGGGGGATACGCATAAAGACACCCGACAGATGTTTTTC. This chain joins TRDV2 and TRDJ3; TRDD3 matches 12 bases. CDR1 GEAIGNYY and CDR2 EKD come from the germline V gene. The CDR3 loop spans 20 amino acids.

By share of the sample, this clone is medium-sized (0.01 to 0.1%). At the DNA level, this CDR3 is encoded by other sequences in the same sample as well. V and J are TRDV2 and TRDJ1, with 7 bases matching TRDD3. This CDR3 is 15 amino acids long. Germline V gives CDR1 GEAIGNYY, CDR2 EKD. J was trimmed by 8 bases and V by 0 bases; bases with no gene match: 11. CDR3 sequence: CACDTVLGVPPKLIF. The CDR3 region has the DNA TGTGCCTGTGACACCGTGCTGGGGGTCCCCCCGAAACTCATCTTT.

This clone is labeled medium-sized. Other DNA sequences of this sample code for an identical CDR3. V and J are TRDV2 and TRDJ1; TRDD3 matches 12 bases. Germline values: CDR1 GEAIGNYY, CDR2 EKD. Trimming cost V 4 bases and J 4 bases; bases outside gene matches: 6. The CDR3 covers 15 residues. DNA for the CDR3: TGTGCCTGTGAACCACTGGGGGATACTGGCGATAAACTCATCTTT. This codes for CACEPLGDTGDKLIF.

The chain uses TRDV2 and TRDJ3; 9 bases map to TRDD3. This CDR3 comprises 18 residues. After removal of 3 bases from V and 0 bases from J, the junction contained 5 bases not matched to a gene. In germline, CDR1 is GEAIGNYY, CDR2 EKD. CDR3: CACDVLGESSWDTRQMFF. Here the CDR3 DNA reads TGTGCCTGTGACGTACTGGGGGAGAGCTCCTGGGACACCCGACAGATGTTTTTC.